The 30 T cell receptor beta chains given below trace back to one sample, sequenced in a study of cytomegalovirus exposure and HLA in healthy donors. Here immunoSEQ multiplex PCR was the method, and the copy in TCRdb shows in-frame clones only, minus some. The data contain some 98,000 clones, about 90% of them singletons. Sequencing was done on a sample of PBMCs. The receptors here all came from a man younger than 35 in good health and CMV-seropositive.

The chain carries TRBV7-9 and TRBJ1-2, with no clear D. The germline V gene has CDR1 SEHNR and CDR2 FQNEAQ (reference sequence). Trimming left V 5 bases short and J 8 bases short, with 15 bases between. This CDR3 region has 13 residues. CDR3 in amino acids: CASSRESSLGYTF. The CDR3 DNA follows: TGTGCCAGCAGCCGAGAGTCAAGTTTAGGCTACACCTTC.

The V gene is TRBV27, the J gene TRBJ1-5, with 8 bases matching TRBD1. The CDR3 is 14 amino acids. Germline CDR1 is MNHEY and CDR2 is SMNVEV (reference sequence). V lost 3 bases and J lost 3; bases outside the gene matches: 1. This CDR3 is CASSFQGANQPQHF. CDR3 nucleotide sequence: TGTGCCAGCAGTTTCCAGGGGGCCAATCAGCCCCAGCATTTT.

The chain has TRBV10-3 and TRBJ1-3, with a weak D call TRBD1 (6 bases). CDR1 and CDR2 from the germline V gene are ENHRY and SYGVKD. The CDR3 loop spans 14 amino acids. V was cut by 10 bases and J by 0 bases, with 13 bases left in between. The CDR3 loop reads CATRQDPSGNTIYF. The CDR3 coding sequence is TGTGCCACCAGACAGGACCCCTCTGGAAACACCATATATTTT.

CDR3 coding DNA: TGTGCCAGCAGTCTCCCGGGAGTAGGAAATGAAAAACTGTTTTTT. Encoded protein: CASSLPGVGNEKLFF. V and J are TRBV28 and TRBJ1-4; no clear D. Germline assignment: CDR1 MDHEN and CDR2 SYDVKM. The CDR3 extends over 15 amino acids. The V gene lost 5 bases and the J gene lost 5 bases, with 15 bases spanning the gap.

This clone has just one count. Different DNA sequences within this sample yield the same CDR3. This chain joins TRBV6-5 and TRBJ2-7; D gene uncertain. CDR1 and CDR2 from the germline V gene are MNHEY and SVGAGI. V dropped 0 bases and J dropped 0 bases, with 6 bases sitting between them. CDR3 length: 14 residues. In nucleotides, the CDR3 is TGTGCCAGCAGTTACTCTTACAACTCCTACGAGCAGTACTTC. Translating gives CASSYSYNSYEQYF.

V and J are TRBV28 and TRBJ1-5, with unresolved D. The CDR3 length is 16 residues. Germline CDR1 and CDR2: MDHEN and SYDVKM. V gave up 8 bases and J gave up 2 bases, with 19 bases separating them. The CDR3 DNA sequence: TGTGCCAGCTATATCTCGTCGGGGTCGGGCAATCAGCCCCAGCATTTT. It codes for CASYISSGSGNQPQHF.

This clone was recorded once. The chain joins TRBV4-3 to TRBJ2-5; TRBD2 matches 10 bases. The V gene's germline CDR1 is LGHNA and CDR2 YSLEER. Trimming removed 0 bases from V and 5 bases from J; junction bases left unmatched: 9. CDR3 length: 17 amino acids. CDR3 DNA sequence: TGCGCCAGCAGCCAAGAACGGACTAGCGGCCTGGGGGAGACCCAGTACTTC. Its protein product is CASSQERTSGLGETQYF.

Only one count was recorded for this clone. The chain carries TRBV5-4 and TRBJ2-2; 9 bases are a match to TRBD1. The CDR3 has 17 residues. V dropped 4 bases and J dropped 5; count of bases not matched to a gene: 12. CDR1 is SGHNT and CDR2 is YYREEE in the germline V gene (reference sequence). The CDR3 is CASSDPDRGGGTGELFF. As DNA, the CDR3 is TGTGCCAGCAGCGACCCGGACAGGGGAGGGGGAACCGGGGAGCTGTTTTTT.

This clone was observed a handful of times. The gene calls are TRBV5-6 and TRBJ1-5; TRBD1 aligns across 10 bases. Germline V gene data show CDR1 as SGHDT and CDR2 as YYEEEE. The CDR3 is 15 amino acids. The J segment lost 9 bases and the V segment lost 3 bases, leaving 9 bases of the junction unmatched. The CDR3 here is CASSSGTGASVPQHF. CDR3 bases: TGTGCCAGCAGCTCCGGGACAGGGGCCTCGGTGCCCCAGCATTTT.

The chain combines TRBV6-5 with TRBJ2-7, with 7 bases fitting TRBD2. CDR3 length: 15 amino acids. The ends lost 2 bases at V and 4 bases at J; junction bases unmatched: 8. The germline CDR1 and CDR2 sequences are MNHEY and SVGAGI. The CDR3 loop reads CASSYGPHGRYEQYF. The CDR3 nucleotides read TGTGCCAGCAGTTACGGTCCCCACGGGAGGTACGAGCAGTACTTC.

This clone was recorded a few times. V gene TRBV10-3 combines with J gene TRBJ1-4; the D is unclear. Germline V gene lookup returns CDR1 ENHRY and CDR2 SYGVKD. This CDR3 has 13 amino acids. Trimming stripped 2 bases from V and 7 bases from J, with 8 bases between. CDR3 nucleotides: TGTGCCATCAGTGAGGCAGGTAGTGAAAAACTGTTTTTT. Its protein product is CAISEAGSEKLFF.

The J gene is TRBJ2-2, the V gene TRBV7-2, with 14 bases lining up with TRBD2. The V gene end was trimmed by 4 bases and the J gene end by 1 base; junction bases not matched to a gene: 5. This CDR3 region has 18 residues. Per the germline V gene, CDR1 is SGHTA and CDR2 is FQGNSA. CDR3: CASSWTSGGPVNTGELFF. DNA of the CDR3: TGTGCCAGCAGCTGGACTAGCGGGGGGCCGGTGAACACCGGGGAGCTGTTTTTT.

The chain uses TRBV7-8 and TRBJ2-7, with 12 nucleotides matching TRBD1. The CDR3 spans 16 residues. The V gene end was trimmed by 1 base and the J gene end by 6 bases; junction bases not matched to a gene: 7. Germline V CDR1 and CDR2: SGHVS, FQNEAQ. The CDR3 coding sequence is TGTGCCAGCAGCTTAGGCCGGGACAGGGGGCTAGGCGAGCAGTACTTC. It specifies CASSLGRDRGLGEQYF.

The chain uses TRBV14 and TRBJ1-1, with D possibly TRBD1 on 5 matching bases. The CDR3 is made up of 14 amino acids. V shed 6 bases and J shed 5 bases, with 16 bases lying between them. From germline, CDR1 is SGHDN and CDR2 FVKESK. The CDR3 loop reads CASRGPQGRTEAFF. CDR3 coding DNA: TGTGCCAGCAGAGGGCCTCAGGGAAGGACTGAAGCTTTCTTT.

The CDR3 DNA follows: TGCGCCAGCAGCGAAGTGGGGGCGAATGAGCAGTTCTTC. Its translation: CASSEVGANEQFF. The chain has TRBV5-1 and TRBJ2-1, with a possible D match to TRBD1 (6 bases). CDR1 is SGHRS and CDR2 is YFSETQ in the germline V gene. Trimming took 4 bases from V and 7 from J, leaving 12 bases between them. The CDR3 is 13 residues long.

CDR3 coding DNA: TGCGCCAGCAGTGAGGCTTTGGGACAGGGGAATGAAGCTTTCTTT. It codes for CASSEALGQGNEAFF. This sequence joins TRBV10-1 and TRBJ1-1, with 10 bases lining up with TRBD1. This CDR3 comprises 15 residues. Germline assignment: CDR1 WNHNN and CDR2 SYGVQD (reference sequence). V lost 2 bases, J lost 7 bases, and 7 bases stayed unmatched.

The genes are TRBV29-1 and TRBJ1-5, with TRBD1 identical over 8 bases. There are 14 residues in the CDR3. The germline V gene encodes CDR1 SQVTM and CDR2 ANQGSEA. After removal of 5 bases from V and 4 bases from J, the junction contained 7 bases not matched to a gene. CDR3 protein: CSVMTGAGNQPQHF. The DNA of the CDR3 is TGCAGCGTTATGACAGGGGCTGGGAATCAGCCCCAGCATTTT.

The chain uses TRBV15 and TRBJ1-4; 7 positions match TRBD1. The CDR3 covers 14 residues. The V and J ends lost 4 bases and 14 bases, in that order; junction bases with no gene match: 13. Germline V gene sequence: CDR1 LNHNV, CDR2 YYDKDF (reference sequence). CDR3 loop: CATSMDLTGTELFF. CDR3 bases: TGTGCCACCAGCATGGACTTGACAGGGACAGAGCTGTTTTTT.

The chain has TRBV27 and TRBJ2-2; possibly TRBD2 for D (5 bases). The V gene's germline CDR1 is MNHEY and CDR2 SMNVEV (reference sequence). Trimming took off 1 base at V and 3 bases at J, with 21 bases between the two ends. This CDR3 contains 19 residues. CDR3 protein: CASSLCSKHTHGDTGELFF. CDR3 nucleotide sequence: TGTGCCAGCAGTTTATGTTCAAAGCACACACACGGGGACACCGGGGAGCTGTTTTTT.

V gene TRBV5-6 combines with J gene TRBJ2-3; TRBD2 agrees at 8 bases. V was pared by 0 bases and J by 3 bases, with 6 bases of the junction left unmatched. Germline lookup yields CDR1 SGHDT and CDR2 YYEEEE. CDR3 size: 16 residues. CDR3 loop: CASSLGSGSWTDTQYF. Here the CDR3 DNA reads TGTGCCAGCAGCTTGGGAAGCGGGAGCTGGACAGATACGCAGTATTTT.

The chain carries TRBV28 and TRBJ2-5, with a possible D match to TRBD2 (5 bases). The CDR3 runs to 14 residues. V shed 8 bases and J shed 0 bases, with 13 bases lying between them. Germline CDR1 MDHEN, CDR2 SYDVKM. DNA for the CDR3: TGTGCCAGCGCTAAACTAGGGTACCAAGAGACCCAGTACTTC. It specifies CASAKLGYQETQYF.

This chain connects TRBV7-2 to TRBJ2-1, with 10 nucleotides matching TRBD2. In germline, CDR1 is SGHTA, CDR2 FQGNSA. The V and J ends lost 3 bases and 6 bases, in that order; junction bases with no gene match: 5. CDR3 length: 15 residues. This chain's CDR3 is CASSLVAGGSNEQFF. Written as DNA, the CDR3 is TGTGCCAGCAGCTTGGTAGCGGGAGGATCCAATGAGCAGTTCTTC.

The gene calls are TRBV28 and TRBJ1-2; 7 nucleotides align to TRBD1. Germline V gives CDR1 MDHEN, CDR2 SYDVKM. The trim removed 2 bases at V and 4 bases at J, leaving 4 bases unmatched. CDR3 length: 14 residues. The CDR3 DNA follows: TGTGCCAGCAGTTTAGGTGACAGGGCCTATGGCTACACCTTC. Translating gives CASSLGDRAYGYTF.

This chain links TRBV11-2 with TRBJ1-6; the match to TRBD1 covers 7 bases. Germline V gene lookup returns CDR1 SGHAT and CDR2 FQNNGV. The CDR3 runs to 15 residues. J lost 7 bases, V lost 4 bases, and 7 bases had no gene match. Here the CDR3 reads CASSYAGQPNSPLHF. In nucleotides, the CDR3 is TGTGCCAGCAGCTACGCGGGACAGCCGAATTCACCCCTCCACTTT.

J is TRBJ2-7 and V is TRBV7-2; 10 bases are a match to TRBD2. After removal of 2 bases from V and 2 bases from J, the junction contained 3 bases not matched to a gene. This CDR3 contains 15 residues. The V gene's germline CDR1 is SGHTA and CDR2 FQGNSA. The CDR3 is CASSLRLAGPYEQYF. DNA for the CDR3: TGTGCCAGCAGCTTACGACTAGCGGGCCCCTACGAGCAGTACTTC.

The chain employs TRBV6-4 and TRBJ1-1, with 7 nucleotides matching TRBD1. Losses at the gene ends were 8 bases for V and 1 base for J; bases not matched to a gene: 10. Per germline, CDR1 MRHNA and CDR2 SNTAGT. The CDR3 covers 15 residues. CDR3 in amino acids: CASRRDRASNTEAFF. The CDR3 DNA sequence: TGTGCCAGCCGCAGAGACAGGGCCTCGAACACTGAAGCTTTCTTT.

The V call is TRBV6-5, the J call TRBJ2-1; D gene unclear. The length of the CDR3 is 15 residues. From germline, CDR1 is MNHEY and CDR2 SVGAGI. V dropped 0 bases and J dropped 4 bases, with 10 bases sitting between them. CDR3 coding DNA: TGTGCCAGCAGTTACTCGGTGATCGGTTACAATGAGCAGTTCTTC. It translates to CASSYSVIGYNEQFF.

The rearrangement uses TRBV4-3 and TRBJ1-4; D unresolved. Looked up from germline, CDR1 is LGHNA and CDR2 is YSLEER. This CDR3 has 14 amino acids. V lost 0 bases and J lost 5, with 7 bases in between. The CDR3 region is CASSQDRKNEKLFF. CDR3 nucleotides: TGCGCCAGCAGCCAAGACAGGAAAAATGAAAAACTGTTTTTT.

This chain joins TRBV27 and TRBJ1-1; maybe TRBD1 (6 bases). Trimming took off 0 bases at V and 8 bases at J, with 16 bases between the two ends. CDR1 and CDR2 (germline): MNHEY, SMNVEV (reference sequence). This CDR3 is built from 15 residues. The CDR3 is CASSLSPTGVGEAFF. The CDR3 nucleotides are TGTGCCAGCAGTTTATCCCCGACAGGCGTCGGAGAAGCTTTCTTT.

The rearrangement uses TRBV19 and TRBJ1-2, with TRBD1 identical over 11 bases. CDR3 size: 16 residues. V lost 4 bases and J lost 7; bases outside the gene matches: 11. The germline gives CDR1 LNHDA, CDR2 SQIVND (reference sequence). The DNA for the CDR3 is TGTGCCAGTAGTACCCCCGGGACAGGGGGGATAGCTGGCTACACCTTC. It encodes CASSTPGTGGIAGYTF.